This TCR beta chain was sequenced for a study of T-cell reconstitution after alpha-beta-depleted transplantation in children. Study results and limitations: Several patients had high TCRbeta diversity at day 60; it came from surviving recipient T cells and thymic progenitors. It was newly produced T cells that mostly accounted for T-cell counts and diversity one year after transplant. Several hundred expanded graft clones reportedly gave rise to the alpha-beta T cells present about two months after transplant.

Per germline, CDR1 SGHTA and CDR2 FQGNSA. This CDR3 region has 15 residues. V was cut by 3 bases and J by 0 bases, with 9 bases left in between. About this clonotype: What it binds is unknown.

Preparation of the TCRbeta library used unique molecular identifiers. MiXCR, run by TCRdb on the PCR reads, gives a single entry per CDR3 protein. The sample yields more than 45,000 distinct CDR3 sequences, about 47% seen once. The material was peripheral blood, obtained before TCRalphabeta/CD19-depleted stem cell transplant. The gene calls are TRBV7-2 and TRBJ2-1; a weak D match, TRBD2 (6 bases). This TCR came from a boy in the first two years of life with SCID, due to receive a stem cell transplant. The CDR3 here is CASSFSGSSYNEQFF. CDR3 sequence (DNA): TGTGCCAGCAGCTTTAGCGGTAGCTCCTACAATGAGCAGTTCTTC.